This T cell receptor beta chain is drawn from a study of cytomegalovirus exposure and HLA in healthy donors. General study results and limits: The investigators catalogued some 160 TCR beta chains as cytomegalovirus-associated.

As concerns this clone: Antigen specificity is unknown.

Sequencing was performed with immunoSEQ multiplex PCR; in TCRdb, only in-frame clones are kept and a portion is missing. The table lists fewer than 150,000 clones, about 87% of them singletons, with just under 9% in the top ten. The V end lost 3 bases, the J end lost 0 bases, and 12 bases lay between the germline ends. The CDR3 runs to 16 residues. Germline assignment: CDR1 MDHEN and CDR2 SYDVKM. The chain carries TRBV28 and TRBJ1-3; D remains unclear. This clonotype originated in a man between 18 and 35 years old in good health and CMV-seropositive. The sequenced sample was PBMCs. CDR3 nucleotides: TGTGCCAGCAGTTTGGGCAGCCTCAACTCTGGAAACACCATATATTTT. This sequence encodes CASSLGSLNSGNTIYF.